This T cell receptor beta chain was found in a study of blood T cell repertoires in COVID-19. Looking at the study overall: COVID-19 samples collected from the United States, Italy and Spain covered acute and convalescent phases.

CDR1 and CDR2 (germline): KGHSH, LQKENI. Between the trimmed V and J ends, which lost 3 bases and 2 bases, there was a span of 16 bases. This CDR3 comprises 17 residues. As processed by the authors: Reference gene primer amplification in the assay estimated nucleated cell counts. Only in-frame clones appear in the TCRdb table, and some are missing; sequencing was by immunoSEQ multiplex PCR. V, J and clone size reflect that table, while D and trimming were determined from the DNA. Of under 350,000 clones listed, 85% are singletons. This chain links TRBV18 with TRBJ1-4; maybe TRBD1 (6 bases). The sample was peripheral blood. The TCR was taken from a human donor in a cohort sampled during active COVID-19. The CDR3: CASSPLGAVGTNEKLFF. The DNA of the CDR3 is TGTGCCAGCTCACCCTTGGGGGCGGTTGGTACTAATGAAAAACTGTTTTTT.